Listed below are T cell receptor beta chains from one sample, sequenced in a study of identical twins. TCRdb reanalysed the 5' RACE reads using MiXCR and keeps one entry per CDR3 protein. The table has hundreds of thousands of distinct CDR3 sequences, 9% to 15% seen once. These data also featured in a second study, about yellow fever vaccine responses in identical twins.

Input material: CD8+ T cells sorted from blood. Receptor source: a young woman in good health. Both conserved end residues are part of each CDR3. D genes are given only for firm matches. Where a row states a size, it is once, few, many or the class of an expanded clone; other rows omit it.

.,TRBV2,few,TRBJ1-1,CATPDGVLNTEAFF,TGTGCCACCCCCGACGGGGTTTTAAACACTGAAGCTTTCTTT
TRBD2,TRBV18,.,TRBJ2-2,CASSPVPGLARNTGELFF,TGTGCCAGCTCACCTGTTCCAGGACTAGCGAGAAACACCGGGGAGCTGTTTTTT
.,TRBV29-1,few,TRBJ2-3,CSVGEGTDTQYF,TGCAGCGTTGGAGAGGGAACAGATACGCAGTATTTT
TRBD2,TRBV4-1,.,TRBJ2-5,CASSYRLAGPQETQYF,TGCGCCAGCAGCTACAGACTAGCGGGACCGCAAGAGACCCAGTACTTC
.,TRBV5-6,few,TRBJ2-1,CASSLSLYEQFF,TGTGCCAGCAGCTTGAGTTTATATGAGCAGTTCTTC
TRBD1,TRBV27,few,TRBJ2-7,CASSTRDREGEQYF,TGTGCCAGCAGTACCCGGGACAGGGAGGGCGAGCAGTACTTC
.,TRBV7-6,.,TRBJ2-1,CASSRDGGNRYNEQFF,TGTGCCAGCAGTCGAGACGGGGGAAACAGATACAATGAGCAGTTCTTC
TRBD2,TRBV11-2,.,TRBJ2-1,CASSLGPGGSYNEQFF,TGTGCCAGCAGCTTAGGCCCGGGAGGGTCCTACAATGAGCAGTTCTTC
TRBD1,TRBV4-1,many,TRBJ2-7,CASSQGSPGQGSYEQYF,TGCGCCAGCAGCCAAGGTTCTCCGGGACAGGGGTCCTACGAGCAGTACTTC
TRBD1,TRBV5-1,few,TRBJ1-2,CASSIGQGHNYGYTF,TGCGCCAGCAGCATCGGACAGGGACATAACTATGGCTACACCTTC
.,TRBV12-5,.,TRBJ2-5,CASGPSVGETQYF,TGTGCTAGTGGTCCATCAGTCGGAGAGACCCAGTACTTC
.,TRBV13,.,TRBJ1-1,CASSLGFEASWNTEAFF,TGTGCCAGCAGCTTAGGTTTTGAGGCCAGTTGGAACACTGAAGCTTTCTTT
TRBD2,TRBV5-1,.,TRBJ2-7,CASSSQLSGSAPYEQYF,TGCGCCAGCAGCAGCCAGCTGAGCGGGAGTGCCCCCTACGAGCAGTACTTC
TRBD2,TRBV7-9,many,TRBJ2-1,CASRITSVSYNEQFF,TGTGCCAGCAGAATAACTAGCGTCTCCTACAATGAGCAGTTCTTC
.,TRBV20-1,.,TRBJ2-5,CSDETIQETQYF,TGCAGTGACGAGACCATACAAGAGACCCAGTACTTC
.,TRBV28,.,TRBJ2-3,CASSTTKHSTDTQYF,TGTGCCAGCAGCACCACTAAACATAGCACAGATACGCAGTATTTT
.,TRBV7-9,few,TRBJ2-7,CASSFSGWEQYF,TGTGCCAGCAGCTTCTCGGGGTGGGAGCAGTACTTC
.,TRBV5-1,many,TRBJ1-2,CASTSSSGVFNYGYTF,TGCGCCAGCACCTCATCGTCGGGGGTATTCAACTATGGCTACACCTTC
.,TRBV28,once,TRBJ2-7,CASGSLMAGHSYEQYF,TGTGCCAGCGGTTCCCTAATGGCGGGACACTCCTACGAGCAGTACTTC
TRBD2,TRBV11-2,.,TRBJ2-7,CASSLSSGAGVYEQYF,TGTGCCAGCAGCTTATCGTCTGGGGCGGGGGTTTACGAGCAGTACTTC
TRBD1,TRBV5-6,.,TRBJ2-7,CASSLGGQGYYEQYF,TGTGCCAGCAGCTTGGGGGGACAGGGGTACTACGAGCAGTACTTC
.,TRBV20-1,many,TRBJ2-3,CSATEPVTDTQYF,TGCAGTGCTACCGAACCCGTCACAGATACGCAGTATTTT
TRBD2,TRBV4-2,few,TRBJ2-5,CASSQALAGEETQYF,TGTGCCAGCAGCCAAGCCTTAGCGGGAGAAGAGACCCAGTACTTC
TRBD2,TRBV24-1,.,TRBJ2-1,CATRDASGTFNEQFF,TGTGCCACCAGAGATGCTAGCGGAACGTTCAATGAGCAGTTCTTC
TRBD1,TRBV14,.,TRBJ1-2,CASSHRGHNYGYTF,TGTGCCAGCAGCCACAGGGGGCACAACTATGGCTACACCTTC
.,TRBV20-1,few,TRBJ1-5,CSARDLLDSTNNQPQHF,TGCAGTGCTAGAGATCTCTTGGACAGTACAAACAATCAGCCCCAGCATTTT
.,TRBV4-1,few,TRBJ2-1,CASRQVVNDEQFF,TGCGCCAGCAGACAAGTGGTGAACGATGAGCAGTTCTTC
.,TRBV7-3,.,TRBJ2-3,CASSRRRGWGTDTQYF,TGTGCCAGCAGCCGAAGGAGGGGTTGGGGAACAGATACGCAGTATTTT
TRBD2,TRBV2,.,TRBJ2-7,CASSDPTSGLEQYF,TGTGCCAGCAGTGATCCGACTAGCGGACTCGAGCAGTACTTC
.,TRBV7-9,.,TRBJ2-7,CASSYETVYEQYF,TGTGCCAGCAGCTATGAGACAGTCTACGAGCAGTACTTC
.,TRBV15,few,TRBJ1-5,CATSRTGINQPQHF,TGTGCCACCAGCAGAACGGGGATCAATCAGCCCCAGCATTTT
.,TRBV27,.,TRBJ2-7,CASSDSYTVEQYF,TGTGCCAGCAGTGATAGTTACACCGTCGAGCAGTACTTC
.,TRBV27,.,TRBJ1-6,CASSFKAISPLHF,TGTGCCAGCAGTTTTAAGGCCATTTCACCCCTCCACTTT